Each of the 8 T cell receptor beta chains below was sequenced from the same sample in a study of sequential checkpoint blockade in melanoma. Documented treatment: randomized to nivolumab then ipilimumab (arm A) or the reverse (arm B). Data came from immunoSEQ multiplex PCR; TCRdb stores just in-frame clones and leaves some out. The table lists 25,000 to 30,000 clones, 83% of them singletons. The sequences come from CD8+ T cells sorted from blood (inferred from file names), collected from a patient given nivolumab and ipilimumab in sequence. The receptors originated from a human donor with melanoma.

The chain is built from TRBV29-1 and TRBJ2-3, with TRBD2 matching over 10 bases. CDR1 and CDR2 (germline): SQVTM, ANQGSEA. The CDR3 consists of 18 residues. CDR3 nucleotides: TGCACCCCCCCAGGTCGGCTAGCGGGAGTATCGGGCACAGATACGCAGTATTTT. Protein sequence: CTPPGRLAGVSGTDTQYF.

The V and J genes are TRBV9 and TRBJ1-1; TRBD1 matches 8 bases. Germline V gene sequence: CDR1 SGDLS, CDR2 YYNGEE. The CDR3 sequence is 15 residues long. The V segment lost 4 bases and the J segment 4 bases; nucleotides outside the gene matches: 9. CDR3 nucleotides: TGTGCCAGCAGCCCACAGGGGGGGGCGGTCACTGAAGCTTTCTTT. The encoded protein is CASSPQGGAVTEAFF.

V is TRBV2 and J is TRBJ2-7, with D maybe TRBD1 (6 bases). The germline gives CDR1 SNHLY, CDR2 FYNNEI. This CDR3 is 16 amino acids long. V shed 5 bases and J shed 5 bases, with 22 bases lying between them. This CDR3 reads CASSRRQATREDEQYF. CDR3 DNA sequence: TGTGCCAGCAGTAGGAGACAGGCGACAAGAGAGGACGAGCAGTACTTC.

This clone was seen once. The genes are TRBV29-1 and TRBJ2-7; D might be TRBD2 (5 bases). With 3 bases removed from V and 2 bases from J, the gap between germline ends came to 8 bases. Germline CDR1 is SQVTM and CDR2 is ANQGSEA. This CDR3 comprises 12 residues. CDR3 residues: CSVDYGTYEQYF. The CDR3 DNA is TGCAGCGTTGACTACGGGACCTACGAGCAGTACTTC.

The chain employs TRBV27 and TRBJ2-1; TRBD2 agrees at 7 bases. Looked up from germline, CDR1 is MNHEY and CDR2 is SMNVEV (reference sequence). CDR3 length: 17 residues. Unmatched junction bases numbered 12, after V lost 7 bases and J lost 0 bases. DNA for the CDR3: TGTGCCAGCACAACAATAGCGGGCCCAAGCTCCTACAATGAGCAGTTCTTC. This encodes CASTTIAGPSSYNEQFF.

This clone was seen only once. V is TRBV20-1 and J is TRBJ2-1; the D gene is possibly TRBD1 (5 bases). CDR3 length equals 11 residues. Germline CDR1 reads DFQATT; CDR2 reads SNEGSKA (reference sequence). Trimming pared 2 bases from V and 9 bases from J, leaving 8 bases between. CDR3 DNA: TGCAGTGCTAGACGGCAGGGTGAGCAGTTCTTC. Protein: CSARRQGEQFF.

The rearrangement links TRBV19 to TRBJ2-1; 9 bases map to TRBD2. The length of the CDR3 is 18 residues. Germline V gives CDR1 LNHDA, CDR2 SQIVND (reference sequence). V was clipped by 4 bases and J by 0 bases; unmatched bases: 10. The CDR3 sequence: CASSTLSSGNSSYNEQFF. The CDR3 nucleotides read TGTGCCAGTAGTACTTTGTCTAGCGGGAATAGCTCCTACAATGAGCAGTTCTTC.

This sequence joins TRBV6-5 and TRBJ2-7; TRBD2 is a possible D gene (5 bases). CDR3 length: 12 amino acids. CDR1 is MNHEY and CDR2 is SVGAGI in the germline V gene. The ends were cut back, 7 bases at V and 2 bases at J, with 9 bases in the middle. Here the CDR3 DNA reads TGTGCCAGCACTCGGGGAGCCTACGAGCAGTACTTC. This translates into CASTRGAYEQYF.